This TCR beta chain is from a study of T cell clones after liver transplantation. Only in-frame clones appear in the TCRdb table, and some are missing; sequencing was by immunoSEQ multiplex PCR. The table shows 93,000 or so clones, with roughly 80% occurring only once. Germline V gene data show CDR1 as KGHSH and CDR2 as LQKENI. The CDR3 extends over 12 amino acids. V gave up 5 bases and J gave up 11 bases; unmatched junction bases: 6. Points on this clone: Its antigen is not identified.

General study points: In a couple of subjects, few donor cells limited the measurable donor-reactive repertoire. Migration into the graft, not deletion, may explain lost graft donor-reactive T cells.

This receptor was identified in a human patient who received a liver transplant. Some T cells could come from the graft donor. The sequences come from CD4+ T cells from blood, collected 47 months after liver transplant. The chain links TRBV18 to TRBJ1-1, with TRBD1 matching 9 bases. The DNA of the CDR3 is TGTGCCAGCTCAGCTGGACAGGGGTTGGCTTTCTTT. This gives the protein CASSAGQGLAFF.